The clone carrying this TCR beta chain was seen more than once but under ten times. Its antigen is currently unknown. This sample is drawn from a study of vaccination and CD4 T cells after COVID-19. The Oncomine TCR Beta short-read assay was applied to DNA of cultured CD4+ T cells. TCRdb reprocessed the PCR reads with MiXCR, giving one entry per CDR3 protein. The sample gives almost 15,000 distinct CDR3 sequences, 21% of which show up once; roughly 12% is in the top ten. Looked up from germline, CDR1 is MNHEY and CDR2 is SVGEGT. The V and J ends lost 5 bases and 4 bases respectively, with 18 bases between them. CDR3 size: 16 residues. The treatment is: roughly 10-day PBMC culture with coronavirus spike peptide pools or control peptides (ViraFEST assay). Peptide-pool expansion of antigen-specific T cells preceded TCR sequencing in ViraFEST. Vaccination was preceded and followed by negative nucleocapsid antibodies in healthy vaccine recipients, showing no prior SARS-CoV-2 infection.

Sequences were derived from CD4+ T cells from blood, cultured in vitro, sampled before SARS-CoV-2 vaccination. V is TRBV6-2 or TRBV6-3 and J is TRBJ2-1; weak D call: TRBD2 (5 bases). The origin of this receptor is a human donor who received a COVID-19 vaccine. The CDR3 bases are TGTGCCAGCAGTCGCCCTAGCAGGTCCCGTTACAATGAGCAGTTCTTC. It specifies CASSRPSRSRYNEQFF.